The entry that follows covers one T cell receptor (beta chain) sequence. The antigen is undetermined. CDR1 and CDR2 from the germline V gene are KGHSH and LQKENI. J was trimmed by 5 bases and V by 2 bases; bases with no gene match: 2. There are 14 residues in the CDR3. These data are taken from a study of T cell responses to AZD1222 COVID-19 vaccine. General study findings and limits: The donor group comprised mostly white British people and more females; the analysis possibly underestimated clonal diversity. Repertoires in all cases were sampled only once the peak T cell response had passed.

Second doses were pooled across both intervals (about 4 or about 12 weeks). Sequencing used immunoSEQ multiplex PCR; TCRdb keeps in-frame clones, though not all of them. The data show more than 90,000 clones, about 81% seen once. The input for sequencing was peripheral blood, taken 28 days after the second AZD1222 dose. The rearrangement links TRBV18 to TRBJ1-5; 8 nucleotides align to TRBD1. This TCR came from an adult who received the AZD1222 COVID-19 vaccine. The CDR3 nucleotides are TGTGCCAGCTCACCAGTGACAGGGGATCAGCCCCAGCATTTT. Translation: CASSPVTGDQPQHF.